The 32 T cell receptor beta chains given below trace back to one sample, sequenced in a study of persistence of HIV-infected CD4 T cells. The libraries were made with immunoSEQ version 4 in survey mode. The data were produced by immunoSEQ multiplex PCR, yet TCRdb's version contains in-frame clones alone and is incomplete. The sample holds several thousand clones; less than 85% are singletons and the top ten take approximately 2%. An overlapping HIV-1 Gag peptide pool stimulated these cells at 0.95 to 1 ug/peptide/mL. Sorting of responding CD4+ T cells relied on upregulated CD40 ligand together with CD69. The antigens for these receptors are not known. This specimen consisted of CD4+ T cells sorted from PBMCs after roughly 20-hour stimulation, obtained from a patient who received antiretroviral therapy. All receptors come from an adult woman with HIV who was CMV-seropositive.

The gene calls are TRBV5-1 and TRBJ1-1, with D possibly being TRBD1 (6 bases). Germline CDR1 reads SGHRS; CDR2 reads YFSETQ. This CDR3 has 15 residues. The V end was cut by 4 bases, the J end by 4 bases, with 17 bases between. DNA of the CDR3: TGCGCCAGCAGCCTGTCCGGGGGCGAGGGCACTGAAGCTTTCTTT. It translates to CASSLSGGEGTEAFF.

V is TRBV20-1 and J is TRBJ1-5, with D perhaps TRBD1 (5 bases). Per the germline V gene, CDR1 is DFQATT and CDR2 is SNEGSKA (reference sequence). The V gene lost 3 bases and the J gene lost 3 bases, with 15 bases spanning the gap. The CDR3 is 15 amino acids. The CDR3 bases are TGCAGTGCTAGTGCCGGGACCCTGGCCAATCAGCCCCAGCATTTT. Its protein is CSASAGTLANQPQHF.

The chain has TRBV7-8 and TRBJ2-7; D is possibly TRBD1 or TRBD2 (5 bases each). This CDR3 spans 14 amino acids. The V gene lost 5 bases and the J gene lost 5 bases, with 16 bases spanning the gap. Germline V gene lookup returns CDR1 SGHVS and CDR2 FQNEAQ. The DNA of the CDR3 is TGTGCCAGCAGCCCGGGAAGGACACCTCACGAGCAGTACTTC. It specifies CASSPGRTPHEQYF.

The rearrangement links TRBV7-2 to TRBJ2-1; D gene uncertain. With 4 bases removed from V and 7 bases from J, the gap between germline ends came to 17 bases. CDR3 size: 15 residues. CDR1 and CDR2 (germline): SGHTA, FQGNSA. As DNA, the CDR3 is TGTGCCAGCAGCTCCCAGACCCTAAACTTTAATGAGCAGTTCTTC. It specifies CASSSQTLNFNEQFF.

V is TRBV5-6 and J is TRBJ2-7, with 9 bases lining up with TRBD1. Trimming at V came to 5 bases and at J to 6 bases, leaving 9 bases not matched to a gene. Germline CDR1 SGHDT, CDR2 YYEEEE. This CDR3 has 14 residues. CDR3 residues: CASSSRDRVGEQYF. Here the CDR3 DNA reads TGTGCCAGCAGTTCCCGGGACAGGGTAGGCGAGCAGTACTTC. Full variable domain (missing parts from reference TRBV5-6 and TRBJ2-7): DAGVTQSPTHLIKTRGQQVTLRCSPKSGHDTVSWYQQALGQGPQFIFQYYEEEERQRGNFPDRFSGHQFPNYSSELNVNALLLGDSALYLCASSSRDRVGEQYFGPGTRLTVT.

The chain is built from TRBV5-6 and TRBJ1-2; D is possibly TRBD1 (6 bases). The CDR3 sequence is 16 residues long. Germline V gene sequence: CDR1 SGHDT, CDR2 YYEEEE. The V end lost 0 bases, the J end lost 8 bases, and 20 bases lay between the germline ends. This CDR3 reads CASSLAGVIQGGGYTF. CDR3 nucleotide sequence: TGTGCCAGCAGCTTGGCCGGGGTGATACAGGGTGGCGGCTACACCTTC.

The rearrangement links TRBV30 to TRBJ1-1; 8 bases line up with TRBD1. The CDR3 has 13 residues. CDR1 and CDR2 (germline): GTSNPN, SVGIG (reference sequence). With V trimmed by 3 bases and J by 3 bases, 3 bases remained unmatched. The CDR3 coding sequence is TGTGCCTGGAGAGGGGGACAGGACACTGAAGCTTTCTTT. Residues: CAWRGGQDTEAFF.

The table lists this clone with a few counts. This chain joins TRBV6-5 and TRBJ1-3, with D unresolved. This CDR3 has 15 amino acids. Germline CDR1 is MNHEY and CDR2 is SVGAGI. V lost 4 bases to trimming and J lost 0 bases, with 10 bases between them. The CDR3 coding sequence is TGTGCCAGCAGTTCCGGACGGGACTCTGGAAACACCATATATTTT. It is translated as CASSSGRDSGNTIYF.

The rearrangement joins TRBV7-8 to TRBJ1-2, with D possibly TRBD1 on 6 matching bases. Between the trimmed V and J ends, which lost 1 base and 5 bases, there was a span of 17 bases. Germline CDR1 is SGHVS and CDR2 is FQNEAQ. The CDR3 runs to 16 residues. In DNA form, the CDR3 reads TGTGCCAGCAGCTTAGACACTGGGGGCCCACGTTATGGCTACACCTTC. Translating gives CASSLDTGGPRYGYTF. Full variable domain (missing parts from reference TRBV7-8 and TRBJ1-2): GAGVSQSPRYKVAKRGQDVALRCDPISGHVSLFWYQQALGQGPEFLTYFQNEAQLDKSGLPSDRFFAERPEGSVSTLKIQRTQQEDSAVYLCASSLDTGGPRYGYTFGSGTRLTVV.

This rearrangement joins TRBV6-2 or TRBV6-3 to TRBJ2-3, with TRBD2 matching over 8 bases. Germline V gene data show CDR1 as MNHEY and CDR2 as SVGEGT. J gave up 3 bases and V 4 bases, and 15 bases lay outside the gene matches. The CDR3 sequence is 18 residues long. Here the CDR3 DNA reads TGTGCCAGCAGTTCGGCCTTTGCCGGGAGGGCCGGAACAGATACGCAGTATTTT. It yields the protein CASSSAFAGRAGTDTQYF.

The rearrangement joins TRBV19 to TRBJ2-2; D might be TRBD2 (6 bases). The CDR3 runs 17 residues. Germline V gives CDR1 LNHDA, CDR2 SQIVND (reference sequence). The V and J ends lost 3 bases and 0 bases respectively, with 14 bases between them. The CDR3 reads CASSIRTTPPNTGELFF. CDR3 bases: TGTGCCAGTAGTATTCGGACTACCCCCCCGAACACCGGGGAGCTGTTTTTT.

DNA of the CDR3: TGTGCCAGCTCACCACCTTATGGGCCCTCCTCGGGGGGCTACACCTTC. Translated, it gives CASSPPYGPSSGGYTF. The chain combines TRBV18 with TRBJ1-2; D uncertain. Trimming removed 0 bases at V and 8 bases at J, with 19 bases between. CDR3 size: 16 residues. The germline gives CDR1 KGHSH, CDR2 LQKENI.

The chain is built from TRBV29-1 and TRBJ2-5; TRBD2 matches at 12 bases. There are 15 residues in the CDR3. V lost 4 bases to trimming and J lost 2 bases; unmatched junction nucleotides: 5. Per the germline V gene, CDR1 is SQVTM and CDR2 is ANQGSEA. The CDR3 region has the DNA TGCAGCGTTGGACTAGCGGGGGACCTTCAAGAGACCCAGTACTTC. Its protein product is CSVGLAGDLQETQYF.

The CDR3 reads CASSHGQGATNYGYTF. The CDR3 bases are TGTGCCAGCAGTCACGGACAGGGGGCTACGAACTATGGCTACACCTTC. This rearrangement joins TRBV3-1 (or the pseudogene TRBV3-2) to TRBJ1-2; 11 nucleotides match TRBD1. Germline CDR1 is LGHDT and CDR2 is YNNKEL (reference sequence). This CDR3 has 16 amino acids. The ends lost 6 bases at V and 2 bases at J; junction bases unmatched: 8.

The J gene is TRBJ1-3, the V gene TRBV19, with 8 positions matching TRBD1. V dropped 6 bases and J dropped 0; count of bases not matched to a gene: 4. CDR1 is LNHDA and CDR2 is SQIVND in the germline V gene (reference sequence). This CDR3 has 15 amino acids. CDR3 region: CASRTTGGSGNTIYF. CDR3 DNA sequence: TGTGCCAGTAGGACTACAGGGGGCTCTGGAAACACCATATATTTT.

This chain links TRBV5-6 with TRBJ1-1; D not certain. CDR1 and CDR2 from the germline V gene are SGHDT and YYEEEE. Trimming took off 0 bases at V and 7 bases at J, with 4 bases between the two ends. The CDR3 totals 11 residues. CDR3 bases: TGTGCCAGCAGCTTGGCCTTTGAAGCTTTCTTT. It specifies CASSLAFEAFF.

J is TRBJ1-1 and V is TRBV2; 11 nucleotides line up with TRBD1. V shed 6 bases, J shed 5 bases, and the junction held 5 bases outside the gene matches. Germline V lookup: CDR1 SNHLY, CDR2 FYNNEI. The CDR3 consists of 14 residues. The CDR3 loop is CASRLGQGVTEAFF. The CDR3 DNA reads as TGTGCCAGCAGACTGGGACAGGGGGTTACTGAAGCTTTCTTT.

This chain connects TRBV5-1 to TRBJ1-4; D not resolved. V lost 2 bases and J lost 0, with 8 bases in between. The germline gives CDR1 SGHRS, CDR2 YFSETQ. The CDR3 extends over 15 amino acids. The CDR3 is CASSFRGTTNEKLFF. The DNA of the CDR3 is TGCGCCAGCAGCTTCCGAGGGACAACTAATGAAAAACTGTTTTTT.

The genes are TRBV3-1 (or the pseudogene TRBV3-2) and TRBJ1-1; D is ambiguous. Germline V gives CDR1 LGHDT, CDR2 YNNKEL (reference sequence). With 10 bases removed from V and 7 bases from J, the gap between germline ends came to 16 bases. CDR3 length: 12 residues. This CDR3 is CATNSGIGEAFF. The CDR3 DNA sequence: TGTGCCACAAACTCGGGGATAGGTGAAGCTTTCTTT.

This sequence joins TRBV28 and TRBJ1-1, with D maybe TRBD1 (5 bases). Trimming took 2 bases from V and 1 from J, leaving 14 bases between them. CDR1 is MDHEN, CDR2 SYDVKM, per germline. CDR3 length: 16 residues. The CDR3 DNA reads TGTGCCAGCAGTTTAGACCTCCTTGGGGGGAACACTGAAGCTTTCTTT. This sequence encodes CASSLDLLGGNTEAFF.

V is TRBV9 and J is TRBJ2-3; 9 bases are shared with TRBD2. J was trimmed by 2 bases and V by 0 bases; bases with no gene match: 13. CDR1 and CDR2 (germline): SGDLS, YYNGEE. This CDR3 comprises 19 residues. CDR3 amino acids: CASSVAPSSGRSTTDTQYF. The CDR3 DNA sequence: TGTGCCAGCAGCGTAGCCCCCAGTAGCGGGAGATCGACCACAGATACGCAGTATTTT. The whole variable domain, filled in from reference TRBV9 and TRBJ2-3, reads DSGVTQTPKHLITATGQRVTLRCSPRSGDLSVYWYQQSLDQGLQFLIQYYNGEERAKGNILERFSAQQFPDLHSELNLSSLELGDSALYFCASSVAPSSGRSTTDTQYFGPGTRLTVL.

The chain combines TRBV28 with TRBJ1-5; 8 nucleotides line up with TRBD1. The junction had 13 bases not matched to a gene; V was cut back by 3 bases and J by 9 bases. Germline V gene lookup returns CDR1 MDHEN and CDR2 SYDVKM. The CDR3 spans 16 residues. This CDR3 reads CASSFQVGTGVRPQHF. CDR3 nucleotides: TGTGCCAGCAGTTTCCAGGTGGGGACAGGCGTGCGGCCCCAGCATTTT.

Remarks on this clone: The sample carries other DNA sequences with the same CDR3. The chain combines TRBV7-3 with TRBJ2-5, with 7 bases identical to TRBD2. The junction had 4 bases not matched to a gene; V was cut back by 5 bases and J by 7 bases. The germline V gene encodes CDR1 SGHTA and CDR2 FQGTGA. The CDR3 covers 12 residues. The chain's CDR3 is CASSLGGGTQYF. The CDR3 region has the DNA TGTGCCAGCAGCCTCGGCGGGGGGACCCAGTACTTC.

This chain joins TRBV4-3 and TRBJ1-2, with a possible D match to TRBD1 (6 bases). There are 15 residues in the CDR3. CDR1 and CDR2 (germline): LGHNA, YSLEER. V dropped 0 bases and J dropped 3 bases, with 11 bases sitting between them. The CDR3: CASSQEARGYYGYTF. The DNA of the CDR3 is TGCGCCAGCAGCCAAGAGGCCAGGGGATACTATGGCTACACCTTC.

This rearrangement joins TRBV7-9 to TRBJ1-6, with 8 bases aligning to TRBD1. Trimming cost V 4 bases and J 5 bases; bases outside gene matches: 13. CDR1 and CDR2 (germline): SEHNR, FQNEAQ (reference sequence). CDR3 length equals 18 residues. CDR3 in DNA: TGTGCCAGCAGCTCCGCTCTCCAGGGGGCTCGGGATAATTCACCCCTCCACTTT. This codes for CASSSALQGARDNSPLHF.

This rearrangement joins TRBV15 to TRBJ1-2; maybe TRBD1 (5 bases). This CDR3 is built from 16 residues. From germline, CDR1 is LNHNV and CDR2 YYDKDF (reference sequence). Trimming removed 0 bases from V and 5 bases from J, with 16 bases in between. The CDR3 loop is CATSRDPGRVGYGYTF. The CDR3 DNA reads as TGTGCCACCAGCAGAGATCCGGGCAGGGTTGGGTATGGCTACACCTTC. The complete variable domain, with remaining parts taken from reference TRBV15 and TRBJ1-2, reads DAMVIQNPRYQVTQFGKPVTLSCSQTLNHNVMYWYQQKSSQAPKLLFHYYDKDFNNEADTPDNFQSRRPNTSFCFLDIRSPGLGDTAMYLCATSRDPGRVGYGYTFGSGTRLTVV.

The chain employs TRBV12-3 or TRBV12-4 and TRBJ1-1; 9 bases align to TRBD1. J lost 3 bases, V lost 4 bases, and 0 bases had no gene match. The CDR3 is made up of 13 amino acids. The CDR3 nucleotides read TGTGCCAGCAGTTACAGGGGGCACACTGAAGCTTTCTTT. This gives the protein CASSYRGHTEAFF.

V and J are TRBV7-6 and TRBJ2-2, with TRBD1 matching over 12 bases. The CDR3 sequence is 15 residues long. Unmatched junction bases numbered 5, after V lost 6 bases and J lost 6 bases. Germline V CDR1 and CDR2: SGHVS, FNYEAQ. The CDR3 nucleotides read TGTGCCAGCAGGCCGGGACAGGGGGCGGCCGGGGAGCTGTTTTTT. Translated: CASRPGQGAAGELFF.

The chain combines TRBV16 with TRBJ1-1, with D unresolved. The CDR3 loop spans 13 amino acids. In germline, CDR1 is KGHSY, CDR2 FQNENV. With 0 bases removed from V and 8 bases from J, the gap between germline ends came to 10 bases. The CDR3 DNA reads TGTGCCAGCAGCCAATCGACCCGGGCGGAAGCTTTCTTT. This gives the protein CASSQSTRAEAFF.

The rearrangement joins TRBV11-3 to TRBJ2-3, with 7 bases lining up with TRBD2. Germline CDR1 SGHNT, CDR2 YENEEA. Trimming at V came to 5 bases and at J to 2 bases, leaving 10 bases not matched to a gene. The CDR3 covers 16 residues. The CDR3: CASSRAGSFNTDTQYF. The CDR3 nucleotides are TGTGCCAGCAGCCGAGCGGGGAGCTTCAACACAGATACGCAGTATTTT.

V gene TRBV4-3 combines with J gene TRBJ2-7; the D is unclear. Germline lookup yields CDR1 LGHNA and CDR2 YSLEER. The CDR3 loop spans 12 amino acids. Trimming took 1 base from V and 7 from J, leaving 8 bases between them. CDR3 region: CASSQVLGEQYF. In DNA form, the CDR3 reads TGCGCCAGCAGCCAAGTATTGGGGGAGCAGTACTTC.

The chain carries TRBV18 and TRBJ1-2; D is possibly TRBD1 (5 bases). CDR1 is KGHSH and CDR2 is LQKENI in the germline V gene. V was trimmed by 0 bases and J by 8 bases, leaving 10 bases between them. CDR3 length: 13 amino acids. CDR3 coding DNA: TGTGCCAGCTCACCACCATCAGGGAAGGGCTACACCTTC. It is translated as CASSPPSGKGYTF.